These 15 T cell receptor beta chains were sequenced from one sample in a study of T cells after somatic rescue of genetic block. Sequencing was performed with immunoSEQ multiplex PCR; in TCRdb, only in-frame clones are kept and a portion is missing. Of over 10,000 clones listed, 73% are singletons. Source material: peripheral blood mononuclear cells (PBMCs). These receptor sequences come from a boy younger than 18.

The chain is built from TRBV18 and TRBJ1-2; 9 bases are a match to TRBD1. CDR3 length: 15 residues. CDR1 KGHSH and CDR2 LQKENI come from the germline V gene. The J segment lost 2 bases and the V segment lost 4 bases, leaving 5 bases of the junction unmatched. CDR3 in DNA: TGTGCCAGCTCACTCCCGGGACAGGGAAACTATGGCTACACCTTC. Encoded protein: CASSLPGQGNYGYTF. The whole variable domain, filled in from reference TRBV18 and TRBJ1-2, reads NAGVMQNPRHLVRRRGQEARLRCSPMKGHSHVYWYRQLPEEGLKFMVYLQKENIIDESGMPKERFSAEFPKEGPSILRIQQVVRGDSAAYFCASSLPGQGNYGYTFGSGTRLTVV.

The chain has TRBV10-3 and TRBJ2-6; 8 bases are a match to TRBD1. In germline, CDR1 is ENHRY, CDR2 SYGVKD. The CDR3 extends over 15 amino acids. The CDR3 DNA reads as TGTGCTAGCTCGACAGGGGTCGCTGGGGCCAACGTCCTGACTTTC. Its protein is CASSTGVAGANVLTF.

V and J are TRBV28 and TRBJ1-2; 7 bases map to TRBD1. The J segment lost 5 bases and the V segment lost 6 bases, leaving 9 bases of the junction unmatched. From germline, CDR1 is MDHEN and CDR2 SYDVKM. The CDR3 extends over 14 amino acids. In nucleotides, the CDR3 is TGTGCCAGCAGGAAAGAGGGGGCACGGTATGGCTACACCTTC. The encoded protein is CASRKEGARYGYTF.

This clone was detected only a few times. The rearrangement joins TRBV11-1 to TRBJ2-5, with a tentative D call TRBD2 (5 bases). CDR3 size: 13 residues. V was pared by 1 base and J by 7 bases, with 10 bases between. Germline V gives CDR1 SGHAT, CDR2 FQDESV (reference sequence). DNA for the CDR3: TGTGCCAGCAGCTTAGTAGAGGGCGGGACCCAGTACTTC. It is translated as CASSLVEGGTQYF.

This chain joins TRBV28 and TRBJ2-7; no definite D call. The V and J ends lost 3 bases and 3 bases respectively, with 6 bases between them. The length of the CDR3 is 12 residues. Germline V gene lookup returns CDR1 MDHEN and CDR2 SYDVKM. CDR3 nucleotide sequence: TGTGCCAGCAGTTTTCCGAGCTACGAGCAGTACTTC. This gives the protein CASSFPSYEQYF.

The rearrangement links TRBV6-4 to TRBJ1-2, with 8 bases lining up with TRBD1. The CDR3 extends over 13 amino acids. CDR1 and CDR2 from the germline V gene are MRHNA and SNTAGT. V shed 2 bases and J 7 bases; nucleotides not matched to a gene: 3. CDR3 sequence reads: CASSDRQGLGYTF. CDR3 sequence (DNA): TGTGCCAGCAGTGACCGACAGGGGCTTGGCTACACCTTC.

The chain recombines TRBV6-1 with TRBJ1-2, with D perhaps TRBD1 (6 bases). The CDR3 spans 14 residues. Germline V gene lookup returns CDR1 MNHNS and CDR2 SASEGT. V lost 2 bases and J 7 bases, leaving 14 bases between the germline ends. CDR3 sequence (DNA): TGTGCCAGCAGTGAATCCCCGGGGGCGGGTGGCTACACCTTC. It codes for CASSESPGAGGYTF.

The chain employs TRBV25-1 and TRBJ2-1, with a weak D call TRBD2 (6 bases). Trimming stripped 3 bases from V and 4 bases from J, with 7 bases between. Germline lookup yields CDR1 MGHDK and CDR2 SYGVNS. This CDR3 has 13 amino acids. This chain's CDR3 is CASSDSGYNEQFF. The CDR3, as DNA: TGTGCCAGCAGTGATAGCGGTTACAATGAGCAGTTCTTC.

The rearrangement uses TRBV5-4 and TRBJ1-6; 7 bases are shared with TRBD1. V was clipped by 0 bases and J by 7 bases; unmatched bases: 4. The CDR3 is 15 residues long. Per germline, CDR1 SGHNT and CDR2 YYREEE (reference sequence). The CDR3 DNA is TGTGCCAGCAGCTTGGGTGACAGGGTGAATTCACCCCTCCACTTT. Its protein is CASSLGDRVNSPLHF.

J is TRBJ2-3 and V is TRBV7-9; D gene uncertain. The V gene's germline CDR1 is SEHNR and CDR2 FQNEAQ (reference sequence). This CDR3 is 11 amino acids long. V was clipped by 3 bases and J by 6 bases, with 4 bases between them. This CDR3 is CASSFQDTQYF. The CDR3 region has the DNA TGTGCCAGCAGCTTTCAGGATACGCAGTATTTT.

This rearrangement joins TRBV5-1 to TRBJ1-2, with TRBD1 matching 8 bases. CDR3 length: 16 amino acids. Losses at the gene ends were 4 bases for V and 3 bases for J; bases not matched to a gene: 11. Germline loops: CDR1 SGHRS, CDR2 YFSETQ. This CDR3 is CASSPDRDWLDYGYTF. CDR3 DNA sequence: TGCGCCAGCAGCCCGGACAGGGATTGGCTAGACTATGGCTACACCTTC.

In nucleotides, the CDR3 is TGCAGCGTTGGACAGGTACCCTACGAGCAGTACTTC. Translation gives CSVGQVPYEQYF. The rearrangement links TRBV29-1 to TRBJ2-7, with D possibly matching TRBD1 (6 bases). CDR1 is SQVTM, CDR2 ANQGSEA, per germline. The CDR3 totals 12 residues. Trimming removed 4 bases from V and 2 bases from J, with 9 bases in between.

The chain carries TRBV23-1 and TRBJ2-1; D tentatively fits TRBD1 or TRBD2 (7 bases each). TRBV23-1 is noted as an ORF with a role that remains uncertain. The CDR3 is made up of 16 amino acids. Trimming shortened V by 2 bases and J by 7 bases, and 18 bases separated the two germline ends. CDR3 in amino acids: CASSQTLDREGNEQFF. The CDR3 DNA follows: TGCGCCAGCAGTCAAACCCTTGACAGGGAGGGAAATGAGCAGTTCTTC.

The chain combines TRBV4-2 with TRBJ2-7; 9 nucleotides align to TRBD2. After removal of 4 bases from V and 2 bases from J, the junction contained 9 bases not matched to a gene. Germline-derived CDR1 and CDR2 are LGHNA and YNFKEQ. The CDR3 covers 16 residues. DNA for the CDR3: TGTGCCAGCAGCCTTTTAGCGGGAGAATATCCCTACGAGCAGTACTTC. Translating gives CASSLLAGEYPYEQYF.

The chain has TRBV9 and TRBJ2-2; possibly TRBD2 for D (6 bases). The CDR3 is 17 amino acids. Trimming cost V 2 bases and J 1 base, with 15 bases left between them. Germline assignment: CDR1 SGDLS and CDR2 YYNGEE. The CDR3 loop is CASSVGGLGWNTGELFF. Written as DNA, the CDR3 is TGTGCCAGCAGCGTCGGAGGGCTGGGATGGAACACCGGGGAGCTGTTTTTT.